A single sample gave rise to the 30 T cell receptor beta chains below, sequenced in a study of T-cell memory formation after mild COVID-19. One entry per CDR3 protein, called by TCRdb with MiXCR from the 5' RACE reads. The data contain 390,000 or so distinct CDR3 sequences, approximately 15% of them singletons. Input material: PBMCs or a T cell subset sorted from them (not recorded which). These receptor sequences come from a man between 18 and 29 years old who had mild COVID-19 (a few samples of this study predate the infection). Cell type and time point are not known.

The chain is built from TRBV4-1 and TRBJ1-2, with D unclear. The ends were cut back, 4 bases at V and 4 bases at J, with 10 bases in the middle. The germline CDR1 and CDR2 sequences are MGHRA and YSYEKL. This CDR3 spans 13 amino acids. CDR3 residues: CASSPLGGYGYTF. CDR3 bases: TGCGCCAGCAGCCCCCTCGGTGGCTATGGCTACACCTTC.

This chain uses TRBV15 with TRBJ2-3; 8 bases map to TRBD1. J lost 4 bases, V lost 0 bases, and 9 bases had no gene match. Germline CDR1 is LNHNV and CDR2 is YYDKDF (reference sequence). The CDR3 is made up of 17 amino acids. The CDR3 loop is CATSREEGRGRPDTQYF. The CDR3 nucleotides read TGTGCCACCAGCAGAGAGGAGGGCAGGGGGCGTCCAGATACGCAGTATTTT.

This clonotype was recorded a few times. The chain has TRBV10-3 and TRBJ2-5; 7 nucleotides align to TRBD2. Germline-derived CDR1 and CDR2 are ENHRY and SYGVKD. V shed 3 bases and J 0 bases; nucleotides not matched to a gene: 7. The CDR3 runs to 16 residues. The CDR3 DNA reads as TGTGCCATCAGTGAAAGGCGGAGCGGGGACCAAGAGACCCAGTACTTC. Its protein product is CAISERRSGDQETQYF.

The chain links TRBV27 to TRBJ2-5, with D perhaps matching TRBD1 (6 bases). CDR1 is MNHEY and CDR2 is SMNVEV in the germline V gene (reference sequence). Trimming took off 0 bases at V and 5 bases at J, with 16 bases between the two ends. The CDR3 length is 16 residues. CDR3 in DNA: TGTGCCAGCAGTTTATCGGGGTTAGGGGGAACTGAGACCCAGTACTTC. The encoded protein is CASSLSGLGGTETQYF.

The J gene is TRBJ2-1, the V gene TRBV4-3; D remains ambiguous. CDR1 is LGHNA, CDR2 YSLEER, per germline. V was clipped by 0 bases and J by 11 bases, with 11 bases between them. CDR3 length equals 13 residues. As DNA, the CDR3 is TGCGCCAGCAGCCAAGAAAGGCGTCGTCAGCAGTTCTTC. Amino acids: CASSQERRRQQFF.

This clonotype was found many times. The junction and the germline gene differ at one end; a read error may be behind it. CDR3 sequence reads: CASSLGRGYEQYF. The CDR3 nucleotides are TGTGCCAGCAGTTTAGGGCGGGGCTACGAGCAGTACTTC. The chain uses TRBV7-2 and TRBJ2-7; D is perhaps TRBD2 (6 bases). This CDR3 contains 13 residues. Germline loops: CDR1 SGHTA, CDR2 FQGNSA.

This clonotype appeared a few times. The chain joins TRBV27 to TRBJ2-4, with 9 bases lining up with TRBD1. V dropped 6 bases and J dropped 0; count of bases not matched to a gene: 3. This CDR3 is built from 15 residues. Germline V gene sequence: CDR1 MNHEY, CDR2 SMNVEV (reference sequence). The CDR3 DNA is TGTGCCAGCAGCGGGACAGGGCTAGCCAAAAACATTCAGTACTTC. Translating gives CASSGTGLAKNIQYF.

A few counts support this clonotype. The chain joins TRBV4-3 to TRBJ1-6, with D hard to call. The CDR3 has 14 amino acids. V was cut by 0 bases and J by 9 bases, with 9 bases left in between. Germline V gene lookup returns CDR1 LGHNA and CDR2 YSLEER. The CDR3 here is CASSQDWAGSPLHF. The CDR3 DNA is TGCGCCAGCAGCCAAGATTGGGCTGGTTCACCCCTCCACTTT.

This chain's CDR3 is CASESIAIAGQPQHF. The CDR3 nucleotides are TGTGCCAGCGAGTCCATCGCCATAGCTGGTCAGCCCCAGCATTTT. The genes are TRBV28 and TRBJ1-5; D gene uncertain. CDR3 size: 15 residues. Germline values: CDR1 MDHEN, CDR2 SYDVKM. The V end was cut by 8 bases, the J end by 6 bases, with 20 bases between.

The V call is TRBV5-6, the J call TRBJ2-7; no definite D call. The V gene's germline CDR1 is SGHDT and CDR2 YYEEEE. The CDR3 has 13 residues. V was cut by 6 bases and J by 3 bases, with 13 bases left in between. The DNA of the CDR3 is TGTGCCAGCACCCTGAAAAGAGGCTACGAGCAGTACGTC. It translates to CASTLKRGYEQYV.

This chain uses TRBV28 with TRBJ1-1; unclear D gene. This CDR3 spans 14 amino acids. Germline-derived CDR1 and CDR2 are MDHEN and SYDVKM. With 7 bases removed from V and 1 base from J, the gap between germline ends came to 13 bases. For the CDR3, the DNA is TGTGCCAGCACCCCGATTGGCTGGAACACTGAAGCTTTCTTT. Its translation: CASTPIGWNTEAFF.

V and J are TRBV7-3 and TRBJ2-3; D call uncertain. The V gene lost 4 bases and the J gene lost 4 bases, with 18 bases spanning the gap. Germline loops: CDR1 SGHTA, CDR2 FQGTGA. The CDR3 is 16 residues long. As DNA, the CDR3 is TGTGCCAGCAGCTCTCCACTCTCCGGAGCTTCAGATACGCAGTATTTT. This translates into CASSSPLSGASDTQYF.

This clonotype was counted a few times. The chain links TRBV5-1 to TRBJ2-2; 8 bases are shared with TRBD2. V lost 4 bases, J lost 7 bases, and 6 bases stayed unmatched. This CDR3 region has 14 residues. Germline V CDR1 and CDR2: SGHRS, YFSETQ. The CDR3 protein is CASSQRGNFGELFF. The DNA of the CDR3 is TGCGCCAGCAGCCAGCGGGGGAACTTCGGGGAGCTGTTTTTT. Combining the CDR3 with reference TRBV5-1 and TRBJ2-2 gives the whole variable domain KAGVTQTPRYLIKTRGQQVTLSCSPISGHRSVSWYQQTPGQGLQFLFEYFSETQRNKGNFPGRFSGRQFSNSRSEMNVSTLELGDSALYLCASSQRGNFGELFFGEGSRLTVL.

The chain uses TRBV4-2 and TRBJ2-5; 8 nucleotides align to TRBD2. Germline V gives CDR1 LGHNA, CDR2 YNFKEQ. The junction had 9 bases not matched to a gene; V was cut back by 3 bases and J by 3 bases. This CDR3 region has 16 residues. The CDR3 nucleotides read TGTGCCAGCAGCCAGGATCGAGCGGGGGTCAAAGAGACCCAGTACTTC. Residues: CASSQDRAGVKETQYF.

The chain employs TRBV4-2 and TRBJ1-2; D gene ambiguous. V lost 1 base and J lost 0, with 9 bases in between. Germline V CDR1 and CDR2: LGHNA, YNFKEQ. This CDR3 comprises 15 residues. The CDR3, as DNA: TGTGCCAGCAGCCAAGTCGGGAAAGCTAACTATGGCTACACCTTC. Its protein is CASSQVGKANYGYTF.

This chain uses TRBV3-1 with TRBJ2-5; 13 bases are shared with TRBD2. The V gene end was trimmed by 3 bases and the J gene end by 7 bases; junction bases not matched to a gene: 8. The CDR3 loop spans 16 amino acids. Germline CDR1 is LGHDT and CDR2 is YNNKEL (reference sequence). The CDR3 sequence: CASSHLTSGGFRTQYF. CDR3 sequence (DNA): TGTGCCAGCAGCCACCTGACTAGCGGGGGGTTCCGGACCCAGTACTTC.

The chain links TRBV5-1 to TRBJ1-1, with D possibly matching TRBD1 (6 bases). V was shortened by 4 bases and J by 5 bases, with 15 bases between the two germline ends. The CDR3 length is 14 residues. Germline V lookup: CDR1 SGHRS, CDR2 YFSETQ. CDR3 region: CASSQGGGATEAFF. CDR3 DNA: TGCGCCAGCAGCCAGGGTGGGGGCGCGACTGAAGCTTTCTTT.

The CDR3 bases are TGTGCCAGCAGCTTTTGGGCGGGGCCATCCCAAGAGACCCAGTACTTC. This codes for CASSFWAGPSQETQYF. The chain recombines TRBV11-2 with TRBJ2-5; D may be TRBD2 (6 bases). Deletions cut 3 bases from V and 1 base from J, with 15 bases between. Germline V gives CDR1 SGHAT, CDR2 FQNNGV. The CDR3 is 16 amino acids.

The rearrangement links TRBV4-3 to TRBJ2-1, with unresolved D. Germline V gene sequence: CDR1 LGHNA, CDR2 YSLEER. The germline V and J ends were trimmed by 4 bases and 7 bases, with 17 bases remaining between them. The CDR3 spans 15 residues. The CDR3 loop reads CASSRARFTANEQFF. As DNA, the CDR3 is TGCGCCAGCAGCCGAGCCCGATTTACTGCAAATGAGCAGTTCTTC.

This clonotype was observed many times. V and J are TRBV12-3 or TRBV12-4 and TRBJ2-6, with D hard to call. V lost 6 bases, J lost 0 bases, and 15 bases lay in between. The CDR3 consists of 17 residues. The CDR3 region is CASSRSNAYSGANVLTF. The CDR3 nucleotides are TGTGCCAGCAGCCGATCCAATGCTTACTCTGGGGCCAACGTCCTGACTTTC.

This clonotype was observed a few times. The chain combines TRBV18 with TRBJ1-2; D is unresolved. CDR3 size: 14 residues. V shed 3 bases and J shed 1 base, with 9 bases lying between them. CDR1 is KGHSH and CDR2 is LQKENI in the germline V gene. CDR3 residues: CASSPREFNYGYTF. CDR3 bases: TGTGCCAGCTCACCTCGGGAGTTTAACTATGGCTACACCTTC. Looking up the rest from reference TRBV18 and TRBJ1-2 gives the full variable domain: NAGVMQNPRHLVRRRGQEARLRCSPMKGHSHVYWYRQLPEEGLKFMVYLQKENIIDESGMPKERFSAEFPKEGPSILRIQQVVRGDSAAYFCASSPREFNYGYTFGSGTRLTVV.

The chain couples TRBV28 to TRBJ2-1; 7 bases line up with TRBD2. CDR1 MDHEN and CDR2 SYDVKM come from the germline V gene. CDR3 length equals 16 residues. V lost 3 bases to trimming and J lost 5 bases; unmatched junction nucleotides: 10. CDR3 amino acids: CASSFGLVGRDNEQFF. CDR3 coding DNA: TGTGCCAGCAGTTTCGGACTAGTAGGCCGGGACAATGAGCAGTTCTTC.

The chain has TRBV6-4 and TRBJ1-1, with D possibly matching TRBD1 (5 bases). The CDR3 length is 15 residues. CDR1 and CDR2 from the germline V gene are MRHNA and SNTAGT. The V and J ends lost 4 bases and 8 bases respectively, with 20 bases between them. In nucleotides, the CDR3 is TGTGCCAGCAGTGCTCCCACGGACGGACACGGAGAAGCTTTCTTT. Amino acids: CASSAPTDGHGEAFF.

The chain is built from TRBV20-1 and TRBJ2-6, with D unclear. Trimming shortened V by 0 bases and J by 5 bases, and 5 bases separated the two germline ends. CDR3 length: 13 amino acids. Germline V lookup: CDR1 DFQATT, CDR2 SNEGSKA (reference sequence). CDR3 sequence: CSARESWANVLTF. CDR3 DNA: TGCAGTGCTAGAGAATCCTGGGCCAACGTCCTGACTTTC.

The chain recombines TRBV12-3 or TRBV12-4 with TRBJ2-3, with 8 bases lining up with TRBD1. CDR3 length: 13 amino acids. V shed 6 bases, J shed 4 bases, and the junction held 3 bases outside the gene matches. The CDR3 DNA sequence: TGTGCCAGCAGAATCAGGGGGCCAGATACGCAGTATTTT. It is translated as CASRIRGPDTQYF.

This clonotype was seen a few times. The V call is TRBV13, the J call TRBJ2-2; D is unresolved. Germline V lookup: CDR1 PRHDT, CDR2 FYEKMQ (reference sequence). This CDR3 is built from 14 residues. V lost 2 bases and J 7 bases, leaving 11 bases between the germline ends. The CDR3 DNA is TGTGCCAGCAGCTTAAAAGGATCGGGCGGGGAGCTGTTTTTT. Translated, it gives CASSLKGSGGELFF.

This clonotype was seen a handful of times. The V and J genes are TRBV20-1 and TRBJ1-5, with D hard to call. V lost 3 bases, J lost 2 bases, and 11 bases lay in between. Germline assignment: CDR1 DFQATT and CDR2 SNEGSKA (reference sequence). This CDR3 is built from 14 residues. In nucleotides, the CDR3 is TGCAGTGCTAGCCGGGAAATCGGCAATCAGCCCCAGCATTTT. Amino acid sequence: CSASREIGNQPQHF.

The chain employs TRBV20-1 and TRBJ1-2; D gene unclear. The CDR3 spans 11 residues. Germline loops: CDR1 DFQATT, CDR2 SNEGSKA (reference sequence). V gave up 3 bases and J gave up 5 bases, with 7 bases separating them. CDR3 residues: CSASGRYGYTF. The CDR3 coding sequence is TGCAGTGCTAGCGGCCGTTATGGCTACACCTTC.

This rearrangement joins TRBV4-3 to TRBJ2-3; D gene ambiguous. This CDR3 comprises 14 residues. CDR1 and CDR2 from the germline V gene are LGHNA and YSLEER. The V gene lost 1 base and the J gene lost 1 base, with 6 bases spanning the gap. CDR3 DNA: TGCGCCAGCAGCCAAGTGGTCGGCACAGATACGCAGTATTTT. Protein sequence: CASSQVVGTDTQYF.

This chain joins TRBV19 and TRBJ1-1; no reliable D call. The V gene's germline CDR1 is LNHDA and CDR2 SQIVND (reference sequence). The CDR3 totals 16 residues. Trimming pared 3 bases from V and 1 base from J, leaving 15 bases between. For the CDR3, the DNA is TGTGCCAGTAGTATCTTCGGGGTTGGAAGGAACACTGAAGCTTTCTTT. It codes for CASSIFGVGRNTEAFF.